Shown below are 12 T cell receptor beta chains from a single sample sequenced in a study of T cell changes during pregnancy in multiple sclerosis. Using immunoSEQ multiplex PCR, the repertoire was profiled, and TCRdb retains in-frame clones only, with some absent. Of more than 85,000 clones listed, 94% were seen once; the top ten hold more than 1.5%. Here the sequenced sample was peripheral blood, taken after pregnancy. The receptors come from a female donor in good health, enrolled as a control in a pregnancy study.

The chain employs TRBV6-4 and TRBJ2-1; TRBD1 agrees at 9 bases. CDR1 is MRHNA, CDR2 SNTAGT, per germline. The trim removed 4 bases at V and 4 bases at J, leaving 5 bases unmatched. This CDR3 spans 15 amino acids. The CDR3 reads CASSASDRGYNEQFF. The CDR3 DNA follows: TGTGCCAGCAGTGCCTCGGACAGGGGATACAATGAGCAGTTCTTC.

The V call is TRBV28, the J call TRBJ2-7; D might be TRBD2 (5 bases). Germline-derived CDR1 and CDR2 are MDHEN and SYDVKM. CDR3 length equals 14 residues. V was pared by 10 bases and J by 0 bases, with 16 bases between. The DNA of the CDR3 is TGTGCCACCTACCCGGCGGGCCTCTCCTACGAGCAGTACTTC. The encoded protein is CATYPAGLSYEQYF.

The rearrangement joins TRBV19 to TRBJ2-2; 11 bases agree with TRBD2. Looked up from germline, CDR1 is LNHDA and CDR2 is SQIVND (reference sequence). The V and J ends lost 5 bases and 7 bases, in that order; junction bases with no gene match: 9. This CDR3 is 16 amino acids long. CDR3 sequence: CASSLGASGRHGELFF. The CDR3 bases are TGTGCCAGTAGTCTGGGGGCTAGCGGGAGGCACGGGGAGCTGTTTTTT.

The chain has TRBV5-6 and TRBJ2-7, with 8 positions matching TRBD1. Looked up from germline, CDR1 is SGHDT and CDR2 is YYEEEE. The ends lost 5 bases at V and 5 bases at J; junction bases unmatched: 6. This CDR3 has 13 amino acids. CDR3 amino acids: CASSPRTGNEQYF. In DNA, the CDR3 is TGTGCCAGCAGTCCCCGGACAGGGAACGAGCAGTACTTC.

Only one count was recorded for this clone. The chain has TRBV5-1 and TRBJ2-1; no clear D gene. Trimming took 1 base from V and 10 from J, leaving 6 bases between them. The CDR3 is 11 amino acids. The germline CDR1 and CDR2 sequences are SGHRS and YFSETQ. The CDR3 region is CASSLHREQFF. The DNA for the CDR3 is TGCGCCAGCAGCTTGCACCGGGAGCAGTTCTTC.

A single count supports this clone. The chain has TRBV5-1 and TRBJ2-7; D is uncertain. Trimming left V 1 base short and J 3 bases short, with 8 bases between. The CDR3 loop spans 13 amino acids. Germline assignment: CDR1 SGHRS and CDR2 YFSETQ. The CDR3 protein is CASSLSGGYEQYF. Written as DNA, the CDR3 is TGCGCCAGCAGCTTGTCTGGCGGCTACGAGCAGTACTTC.

This sequence joins TRBV16 and TRBJ2-1; 8 bases line up with TRBD1. Germline lookup yields CDR1 KGHSY and CDR2 FQNENV. This CDR3 is 16 amino acids long. V lost 0 bases to trimming and J lost 6 bases; unmatched junction nucleotides: 7. Here the CDR3 reads CASSQSWTGLVNEQFF. In DNA form, the CDR3 reads TGTGCCAGCAGCCAATCCTGGACAGGGTTAGTCAATGAGCAGTTCTTC.

The V and J genes are TRBV5-8 and TRBJ2-1; TRBD2 matches 10 bases. This CDR3 has 15 residues. With 2 bases clipped from V and 4 bases from J, the junction kept 3 bases outside the gene matches. Germline CDR1 SGHTS, CDR2 YDEGEE. The CDR3 DNA reads as TGTGCCAGCAGCTTCAGCGGGAGGGGATACAATGAGCAGTTCTTC. Translating it yields CASSFSGRGYNEQFF. Complete variable domain (other parts from reference TRBV5-8 and TRBJ2-1): EAGVTQSPTHLIKTRGQQATLRCSPISGHTSVYWYQQALGLGLQFLLWYDEGEERNRGNFPPRFSGRQFPNYSSELNVNALELEDSALYLCASSFSGRGYNEQFFGPGTRLTVL.

The chain is built from TRBV27 and TRBJ2-3; the match to TRBD2 covers 7 bases. There are 17 residues in the CDR3. The J segment lost 1 base and the V segment lost 0 bases, leaving 7 bases of the junction unmatched. CDR1 and CDR2 from the germline V gene are MNHEY and SMNVEV (reference sequence). The CDR3 nucleotides read TGTGCCAGCAGTTTATCGGTCGCGGGAGCTGGCACAGATACGCAGTATTTT. Its translation is CASSLSVAGAGTDTQYF.

CDR3 in DNA: TGTGCCAGCAGCTCTACTAGCGTCTCCTACAATGAGCAGTTCTTC. Translating it yields CASSSTSVSYNEQFF. This chain connects TRBV5-4 to TRBJ2-1; 7 nucleotides agree with TRBD2. V was clipped by 3 bases and J by 0 bases; unmatched bases: 3. The CDR3 is 15 amino acids. CDR1 and CDR2 from the germline V gene are SGHNT and YYREEE (reference sequence).

This chain links TRBV6-5 with TRBJ1-5; maybe TRBD1 (5 bases). Trimming took 9 bases from V and 7 from J, leaving 16 bases between them. The CDR3 spans 13 residues. Germline CDR1 reads MNHEY; CDR2 reads SVGAGI. CDR3 loop: CASRQSSSQPQHF. The CDR3 nucleotides are TGTGCCAGTCGACAGTCGTCCTCCCAGCCCCAGCATTTT.

The chain employs TRBV28 and TRBJ1-4; 9 bases are shared with TRBD1. The germline V gene has CDR1 MDHEN and CDR2 SYDVKM. CDR3 length: 14 residues. J gave up 4 bases and V 6 bases, and 3 bases lay outside the gene matches. CDR3: CASRLGQGNEKLFF. Here the CDR3 DNA reads TGTGCCAGCAGGTTGGGACAGGGTAATGAAAAACTGTTTTTT.